Below are 8 T cell receptor beta chains sequenced from a single sample in a study of blood T cell repertoires in COVID-19. Clones were read by immunoSEQ multiplex PCR, and TCRdb kept only the in-frame ones, dropping some. The table lists approximately 230,000 clones, roughly 85% of them singletons. Sequencing used peripheral blood. The origin of the receptors is a man aged 25 to 40 who had recovered from COVID-19.

The V gene is TRBV11-3, the J gene TRBJ2-3; D is undetermined. CDR1 SGHNT and CDR2 YENEEA come from the germline V gene. Trimming cost V 3 bases and J 3 bases, with 10 bases left between them. The CDR3 contains 14 residues. CDR3 sequence: CASSLHRATDTQYF. CDR3 nucleotides: TGTGCCAGCAGCTTGCACCGAGCGACAGATACGCAGTATTTT.

V and J are TRBV30 and TRBJ2-3, with D uncertain. Germline CDR1 GTSNPN, CDR2 SVGIG (reference sequence). There are 14 residues in the CDR3. V lost 5 bases and J lost 0, with 12 bases in between. CDR3 DNA sequence: TGTGCCTGGGGCCTCCAGACTAGCACAGATACGCAGTATTTT. This gives the protein CAWGLQTSTDTQYF.

The V gene is TRBV5-8, the J gene TRBJ1-1, with a possible D match to TRBD1 (6 bases). The V end was cut by 4 bases, the J end by 6 bases, with 13 bases between. Germline CDR1 SGHTS, CDR2 YDEGEE. The length of the CDR3 is 13 residues. The CDR3 here is CASSPIEGAEAFF. CDR3 nucleotide sequence: TGTGCCAGCAGCCCGATCGAGGGGGCTGAAGCTTTCTTT. Full variable domain (outside the CDR3, taken from reference TRBV5-8 and TRBJ1-1): EAGVTQSPTHLIKTRGQQATLRCSPISGHTSVYWYQQALGLGLQFLLWYDEGEERNRGNFPPRFSGRQFPNYSSELNVNALELEDSALYLCASSPIEGAEAFFGQGTRLTVV.

The chain uses TRBV9 and TRBJ2-3; weak D call: TRBD2 (5 bases). This CDR3 has 15 residues. V was shortened by 4 bases and J by 4 bases, with 16 bases between the two germline ends. The V gene's germline CDR1 is SGDLS and CDR2 YYNGEE. The CDR3 sequence: CASSQEGLAPDTQYF. CDR3 DNA sequence: TGTGCCAGCAGCCAAGAAGGGCTAGCACCAGATACGCAGTATTTT.

The V and J genes are TRBV6-5 and TRBJ2-7; no reliable D call. The CDR3 spans 12 residues. CDR1 and CDR2 from the germline V gene are MNHEY and SVGAGI. V was pared by 2 bases and J by 7 bases, with 9 bases between. In nucleotides, the CDR3 is TGTGCCAGCAGTTACGGCCCCCTTGAGCAGTACTTC. Amino acid sequence: CASSYGPLEQYF.

The rearrangement uses TRBV6-4 and TRBJ2-1; TRBD1 matches at 8 bases. This CDR3 region has 13 residues. After removal of 3 bases from V and 10 bases from J, the junction contained 5 bases not matched to a gene. Germline loops: CDR1 MRHNA, CDR2 SNTAGT. CDR3: CASSDTGGDEQFF. In DNA, the CDR3 is TGTGCCAGCAGTGATACAGGGGGAGACGAGCAGTTCTTC.

The V call is TRBV14, the J call TRBJ1-5; D uncertain. CDR1 is SGHDN, CDR2 FVKESK, per germline. V lost 5 bases and J 11 bases, leaving 16 bases between the germline ends. CDR3 length equals 13 residues. The CDR3 loop reads CASSEQQSMAQHF. The CDR3 DNA reads as TGTGCCAGCAGCGAACAACAGAGCATGGCCCAGCATTTT.

The genes are TRBV2 and TRBJ1-1; D may be TRBD1 (5 bases). This CDR3 is 14 amino acids long. The V gene's germline CDR1 is SNHLY and CDR2 FYNNEI. Trimming removed 5 bases at V and 5 bases at J, with 15 bases between. The CDR3 protein is CASSSQGVGTEAFF. The DNA of the CDR3 is TGTGCCAGCAGTTCTCAGGGTGTGGGGACTGAAGCTTTCTTT.